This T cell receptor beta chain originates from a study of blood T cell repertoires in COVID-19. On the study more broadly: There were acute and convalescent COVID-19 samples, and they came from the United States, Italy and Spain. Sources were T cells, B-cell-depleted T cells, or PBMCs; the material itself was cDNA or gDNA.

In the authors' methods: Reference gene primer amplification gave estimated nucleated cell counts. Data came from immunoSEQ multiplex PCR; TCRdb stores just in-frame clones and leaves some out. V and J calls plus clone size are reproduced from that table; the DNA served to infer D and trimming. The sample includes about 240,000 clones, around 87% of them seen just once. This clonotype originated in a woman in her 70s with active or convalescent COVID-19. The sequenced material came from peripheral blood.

CDR3 region: CASSIAMNTEAFF. The CDR3 coding sequence is TGCGCCAGCAGTATAGCTATGAACACTGAAGCTTTCTTT. The gene calls are TRBV5-1 and TRBJ1-1; D gene uncertain. Trimming removed 5 bases from V and 0 bases from J, with 8 bases in between. This CDR3 contains 13 residues. Germline V lookup: CDR1 SGHRS, CDR2 YFSETQ.